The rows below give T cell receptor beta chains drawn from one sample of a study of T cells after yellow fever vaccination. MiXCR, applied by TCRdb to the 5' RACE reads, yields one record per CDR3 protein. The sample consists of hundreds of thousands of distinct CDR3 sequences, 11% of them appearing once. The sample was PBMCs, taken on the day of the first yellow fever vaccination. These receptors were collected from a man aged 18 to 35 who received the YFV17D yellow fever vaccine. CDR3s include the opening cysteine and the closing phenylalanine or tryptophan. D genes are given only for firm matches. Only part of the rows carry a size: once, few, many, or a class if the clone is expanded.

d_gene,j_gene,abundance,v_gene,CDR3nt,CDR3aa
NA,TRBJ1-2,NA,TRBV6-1,TGTGCCAGCAGCCCGGCGTTTACTAACTATGGCTACACCTTC,CASSPAFTNYGYTF
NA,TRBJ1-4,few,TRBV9,TGTGCCAGCAGCGTATCCCCCCCTGGAGGGGGGGATGAAAAACTGTTTTTT,CASSVSPPGGGDEKLFF
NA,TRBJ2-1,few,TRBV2,TGTGCCAGCAGTCCACCGAGGACGCGGTCCTACAATGAGCAGTTCTTC,CASSPPRTRSYNEQFF
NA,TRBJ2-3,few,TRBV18,TGTGCCAGCTCACTCCGCGAATTTGATACGCAGTATTTT,CASSLREFDTQYF
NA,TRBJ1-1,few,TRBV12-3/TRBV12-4,TGTGCCAGCAGGACATACTGGACAGAGAACACTGAAGCTTTCTTT,CASRTYWTENTEAFF
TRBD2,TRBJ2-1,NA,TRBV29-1,TGCAGCGTGAACCGCCGGACTAGCGGGGACAATGAGCAGTTCTTC,CSVNRRTSGDNEQFF
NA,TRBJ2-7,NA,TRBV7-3,TGTGCCAGCAGCTTATACCCTACGCGGGGAAGCAGCTCCTACGAGCAGTACTTC,CASSLYPTRGSSSYEQYF
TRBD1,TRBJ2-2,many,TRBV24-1,TGTGCCACCAGTGATTTGGACAGGGACACCGGGGAGCTGTTTTTT,CATSDLDRDTGELFF
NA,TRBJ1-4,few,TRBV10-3,TGTGCCATCAGTGATCCTGCCAGGGGTAATGAAAAACTGTTTTTT,CAISDPARGNEKLFF
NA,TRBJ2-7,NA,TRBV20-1,TGCAGTGCGTCCCGGGACACATCAACCTACGAGCAGTACTTC,CSASRDTSTYEQYF
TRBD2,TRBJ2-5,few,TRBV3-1,TGTGCCAGCAGCCGGCGGGGGGGCGGTAGAGAGACCCAGTACTTC,CASSRRGGGRETQYF
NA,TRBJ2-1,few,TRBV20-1,TGCAGTGCTAGTCAAGGACACTCGAAAATCAATGAGCAGTTCTTC,CSASQGHSKINEQFF
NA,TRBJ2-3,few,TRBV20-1,TGCAGCGCCAATGCTAGGGAGTATAGCACAGATACGCAGTATTTT,CSANAREYSTDTQYF
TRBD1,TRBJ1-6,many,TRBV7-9,TGTGCCAGCAGCGCGAGACAGGGGCCAAGCTCACCCCTCCACTTT,CASSARQGPSSPLHF
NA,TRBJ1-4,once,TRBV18,TGTGCCAGCTCCAACGGGGGCCTCGAGGAACTGTTTTTT,CASSNGGLEELFF
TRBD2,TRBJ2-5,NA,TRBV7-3,TGTGCCAGCAGCCCCACGGGGACTAGCGGGAGGGAGACCCAGTACTTC,CASSPTGTSGRETQYF
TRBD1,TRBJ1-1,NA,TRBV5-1,TGCGCCAGCAGCTTCGTAACAATCCTACAGGGGGCAAAGAACACTGAAGCTTTCTTT,CASSFVTILQGAKNTEAFF
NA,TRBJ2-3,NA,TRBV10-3,TGTGCCATCAGTTCTGTGGCGGGGACACAAAGCACAGATACGCAGTATTTT,CAISSVAGTQSTDTQYF
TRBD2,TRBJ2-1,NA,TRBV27,TGTGCCAGCAGTCCCTATCCTAGCGGGGGGGCCAATGAGCAGTTCTTC,CASSPYPSGGANEQFF
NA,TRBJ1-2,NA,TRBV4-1,TGCGCCAGCAGCCAAGGAACAGTCGGCTACACCTTC,CASSQGTVGYTF